This TCR beta chain derives from a study of a mutant IDH1 vaccine in newly diagnosed glioma (dated by TCRdb to the early 2020s). Regarding the complete study: Patients were given eight vaccinations, in weeks 1, 3, 5, 7, 11, 15, 19 and 23, which matched visits V03 through V10. In the chemotherapy-containing groups, vaccination started alongside temozolomide cycles, whereas in patients who had radiotherapy alone it started 4-6 weeks after radiotherapy. Of the 25 to 35 patients who were treated, 62.5% were male and around 40% were female, and the mean age was approximately 40 years. Prior to enrollment, standard therapy consisting of radiotherapy alone, temozolomide alone, or radiochemotherapy with temozolomide had been administered to patients, with the combination being received by most patients. Six visits were used for peripheral blood collection: V03 (baseline), V05, V07, V10, V12 and V13. Longitudinal TCRB deep sequencing was done for some 26 treated patients, wherever samples were available for exploratory analyses.

V and J are truncated by 0 bases and 5 bases respectively, leaving an intervening sequence of 16 bases. The germline V gene sets CDR1 to MNHNS and CDR2 to SASEGT. Inclusive of the bounding cysteine and phenylalanine, the CDR3 is 16 residues long. The read is trimmed to its CDR3 DNA, 48 bases read in frame from base 1. Libraries were made using the immunoSEQ multiplex PCR assay. Rearranged TCR beta chain sequences were amplified with the hsTCRB Kit following the manufacturer's protocol. Sequencing of TCRB libraries was carried out on an Illumina MiSeq. For the original study's pipeline: Demultiplexing, trimming and gene mapping were performed with the kit vendor's proprietary platform. The immuneACCESS repertoire file appears here via TCRdb, limited to in-frame rearrangements. These files lack a portion of the clones; in checked studies, under half of the deficit traces to unresolved V genes, and the cause of the others is not known. Clonal size and the V and J genes are those of that table, whereas D and trimming came from the DNA. In all, the sample holds 35,000 to 40,000 clones, and 80% to 90% of those were seen once. Clones ranked in the top ten supply 5.1% of the sample.

Details on this clone: No antigen is known for it. Base qualities are not provided; no much larger clone lies one nucleotide away.

The sample's time point label is to be understood as: week 23, last vaccination. Each vaccine dose was 300 ug of a 20-mer mutant IDH1 peptide in Montanide, given subcutaneously with topical imiquimod. All donors had newly diagnosed IDH1-mutant astrocytomas of WHO grade 3 or 4 that showed loss of nuclear ATRX. The samples were drawn from NOA16, a multicentre, single-arm, open-label phase I trial in Germany that tested a mutant IDH1 peptide vaccine in humans for the first time. Genomic DNA for TCRB sequencing was extracted from EDTA blood using the DNeasy Blood and Tissue Kit. Summary of the overall study and its limitations: It was noted by the authors that analyses of patient blood samples could not be reproduced owing to sample limitations. Vaccine-induced immune responses across multiple MHC alleles were detected in about 92% of patients. Selection of PBMC samples for TCRB deep sequencing was based on availability. Pseudoprogression appeared unrelated to alterations in the top peripheral T cell clonotypes detected by TCRB sequencing.

This receptor was obtained from a man aged 35-49 years with glioma. The starting material was PBMCs, obtained from a glioma patient whose treatment included an IDH1 peptide vaccine. The chain is made from TRBV6-1 and TRBJ2-5, with the D segment possibly TRBD1 or TRBD2, each aligning over 5 bases. The DNA reads TGTGCCAGCAGTGAAGCGCTAGGGACCCCAGTGGAGACCCAGTACTTC. Translated, this gives CASSEALGTPVETQYF.